Following are 30 T cell receptor beta chains from one sample sequenced in a study of neurological immune-mediated disorders. TCRdb processed the 5' RACE reads anew with MiXCR; each CDR3 protein has one entry. The sample records over 60,000 distinct CDR3 sequences, 4% to 5.5% being singletons. The sample taken for sequencing was PBMCs. These receptors were obtained from a woman aged 45-60 years with multiple sclerosis.

This clonotype has a count of ten or more. The chain couples TRBV5-1 to TRBJ2-3, with 10 nucleotides matching TRBD1. Germline V gene sequence: CDR1 SGHRS, CDR2 YFSETQ. The CDR3 is made up of 15 amino acids. V dropped 0 bases and J dropped 7; count of bases not matched to a gene: 5. The CDR3 is CASSLAGQGTNTQYF. DNA of the CDR3: TGCGCCAGCAGCTTGGCGGGACAGGGGACGAATACGCAGTATTTT.

This clonotype has a count of ten or more. The junction differs from germline at one of its ends, possibly a read error. The V gene is TRBV11-2, the J gene TRBJ1-6, with D possibly TRBD1 on 5 matching bases. This CDR3 comprises 14 residues. Germline loops: CDR1 SGHAT, CDR2 FQNNGV. CDR3 nucleotides: TGTGCCAGCGGTAACCAGGGTTATAATTCACCCCTCAACTTT. As protein: CASGNQGYNSPLNF.

The rearrangement uses TRBV12-3 or TRBV12-4 and TRBJ2-3, with 8 bases lining up with TRBD2. The V segment lost 6 bases and the J segment 4 bases; nucleotides outside the gene matches: 6. The CDR3 has 14 residues. The DNA for the CDR3 is TGTGCCAGCAGAATCCCCGGGGGGGCAGATACGCAGTATTTT. Translated, it gives CASRIPGGADTQYF.

This clonotype has at least ten counts. This sequence joins TRBV6-5 and TRBJ1-5; D gene unclear. The V and J ends lost 2 bases and 1 base respectively, with 12 bases between them. Per germline, CDR1 MNHEY and CDR2 SVGAGI. The CDR3 runs to 16 residues. CDR3 protein: CASSYGVPGSNQPQHF. CDR3 DNA sequence: TGTGCCAGCAGTTACGGGGTCCCCGGGAGCAATCAGCCCCAGCATTTT.

With respect to this clonotype: With a much larger clone just one base away, this may be a read error. V is TRBV4-3 and J is TRBJ1-6, with D perhaps matching TRBD1 (5 bases). CDR1 is LGHNA, CDR2 YSLEER, per germline. The length of the CDR3 is 15 residues. CDR3 DNA: TGCGCCAGCAGCCAGGGGGGGGATGGGTATTCACCCCTCAACTTT. Protein: CASSQGGDGYSPLNF.

This clonotype was found many times. The CDR3 DNA sequence: TGCAGTGCTTCCTTAGGGGGGCCCTACAATGAGCAGTTCTTC. It is translated as CSASLGGPYNEQFF. The V gene is TRBV20-1, the J gene TRBJ2-1; the D gene could be TRBD1 or TRBD2 (6 bases each). Trimming removed 5 bases at V and 2 bases at J, with 13 bases between. Germline CDR1 and CDR2: DFQATT and SNEGSKA (reference sequence). CDR3 length: 14 residues.

This clonotype has ten or more counts. V and J are TRBV5-1 and TRBJ1-1; possible D gene TRBD1, 5 bases. The CDR3 consists of 14 residues. The germline V gene has CDR1 SGHRS and CDR2 YFSETQ. V shed 4 bases and J shed 7 bases, with 17 bases lying between them. The CDR3 protein is CASSRGVDRLEAFF. CDR3 DNA: TGCGCCAGCAGCCGGGGGGTCGACCGCCTTGAAGCTTTCTTT. Full variable domain (remainder filled in from reference TRBV5-1 and TRBJ1-1): KAGVTQTPRYLIKTRGQQVTLSCSPISGHRSVSWYQQTPGQGLQFLFEYFSETQRNKGNFPGRFSGRQFSNSRSEMNVSTLELGDSALYLCASSRGVDRLEAFFGQGTRLTVV.

In its sample, this clonotype was seen many times. In nucleotides, the CDR3 is TGTGCCATCGGGGACAGCTCCTACGAGCAGTACGTC. Its translation: CAIGDSSYEQYV. The chain carries TRBV10-3 and TRBJ2-7; TRBD1 aligns across 7 bases. The J segment lost 0 bases and the V segment lost 8 bases, leaving 1 base of the junction unmatched. The CDR3 covers 12 residues. The germline CDR1 and CDR2 sequences are ENHRY and SYGVKD.

This clonotype occurred many times. The chain links TRBV6-1 to TRBJ1-3; no firm D call. Trimming left V 4 bases short and J 2 bases short, with 12 bases between. The V gene's germline CDR1 is MNHNS and CDR2 SASEGT. The CDR3 length is 15 residues. This CDR3 is CASSAREGTGNTIYF. For the CDR3, the DNA is TGTGCCAGCAGTGCTCGGGAGGGAACTGGAAACACCATATATTTT.

The table lists this clonotype with many counts. The chain has TRBV11-2 and TRBJ2-1, with TRBD1 as a possible D gene (6 bases). V was shortened by 5 bases and J by 4 bases, with 18 bases between the two germline ends. Germline lookup yields CDR1 SGHAT and CDR2 FQNNGV. The CDR3 length is 16 residues. Written as DNA, the CDR3 is TGTGCCAGCAGCCCCCTAACCGGGACATTTTACAATGAGCAGTTCTTC. Amino acids: CASSPLTGTFYNEQFF.

The sample holds many counts of this clonotype. The V gene is TRBV15, the J gene TRBJ1-3; D unclear. This CDR3 comprises 14 residues. Germline CDR1 LNHNV, CDR2 YYDKDF (reference sequence). Trimming removed 5 bases at V and 0 bases at J, with 8 bases between. The CDR3 is CATSAGSSGNTIYF. CDR3 DNA: TGTGCCACCAGCGCTGGGTCCTCTGGAAACACCATATATTTT.

This clonotype was found many times. V is TRBV24-1 and J is TRBJ2-5; 7 nucleotides line up with TRBD1. Germline trimming cut 6 bases from V and 0 bases from J; bases unmatched to any gene: 3. Germline CDR1 reads KGHDR; CDR2 reads SFDVKD. This CDR3 region has 14 residues. The CDR3 coding sequence is TGTGCCACCAGTCCGACAGGGTACCAAGAGACCCAGTACTTC. Its protein is CATSPTGYQETQYF.

This clonotype has at least ten counts. This chain uses TRBV3-1 with TRBJ1-4, with TRBD1 as a possible D gene (6 bases). This CDR3 contains 15 residues. V lost 3 bases and J 7 bases, leaving 15 bases between the germline ends. Germline values: CDR1 LGHDT, CDR2 YNNKEL (reference sequence). DNA for the CDR3: TGTGCCAGCAGCCACAACAGGGTCGGTGGTGAAAAACTGTTTTTT. Translated: CASSHNRVGGEKLFF.

Concerning this clonotype itself: This clone may be a read error of a much larger clone one base away. The rearrangement uses TRBV13 and TRBJ2-7, with 12 bases lining up with TRBD2. The CDR3 is made up of 15 amino acids. Germline loops: CDR1 PRHDT, CDR2 FYEKMQ (reference sequence). The DNA of the CDR3 is TGTGTCAGCAGCTTCCCTAGCGGGGGGGTCTACGAGCAGTACTTC. Protein sequence: CVSSFPSGGVYEQYF. Variable domain in full (rest from reference TRBV13 and TRBJ2-7): AAGVIQSPRHLIKEKRETATLKCYPIPRHDTVYWYQQGPGQDPQFLISFYEKMQSDKGSIPDRFSAQQFSDYHSELNMSSLELGDSALYFCVSSFPSGGVYEQYFGPGTRLTVT.

Ten or more counts support this clonotype. The chain couples TRBV2 to TRBJ1-1; D not resolved. The CDR3 extends over 13 amino acids. Germline CDR1 SNHLY, CDR2 FYNNEI. V was clipped by 4 bases and J by 4 bases, with 10 bases between them. DNA of the CDR3: TGTGCCAGCAGTGCGGGGTTCGGCACTGAAGCTTTCTTT. It yields the protein CASSAGFGTEAFF.

In its sample, this clonotype ranks as medium-sized (0.01 to 0.1%). This chain connects TRBV28 to TRBJ2-7; D not resolved. Trimming pared 1 base from V and 3 bases from J, leaving 7 bases between. Germline V CDR1 and CDR2: MDHEN, SYDVKM. There are 13 residues in the CDR3. CDR3 nucleotides: TGTGCCAGCAGTTTATCAACTCTCTACGAGCAGTACTTC. It encodes CASSLSTLYEQYF.

In this sample, this clonotype turned up a few times. The chain combines TRBV5-6 with TRBJ1-3; D unresolved. This CDR3 is built from 13 residues. CDR1 is SGHDT and CDR2 is YYEEEE in the germline V gene. With 6 bases removed from V and 1 base from J, the gap between germline ends came to 8 bases. CDR3 protein: CASMLLSGNTIYF. The DNA of the CDR3 is TGTGCCAGCATGTTACTTTCTGGAAACACCATATATTTT.

In this sample, this clonotype turned up many times. V gene TRBV20-1 combines with J gene TRBJ2-1; 15 bases are a match to TRBD2. Germline CDR1 reads DFQATT; CDR2 reads SNEGSKA (reference sequence). The CDR3 spans 18 residues. With 6 bases clipped from V and 2 bases from J, the junction kept 11 bases outside the gene matches. The CDR3 reads CSAPSPGLAGGPYNEQFF. The CDR3 nucleotides read TGCAGTGCCCCAAGCCCGGGACTAGCGGGGGGCCCCTACAATGAGCAGTTCTTC.

This clonotype was observed once. V gene TRBV6-6 combines with J gene TRBJ2-7; a possible D gene is TRBD1 (5 bases). CDR3 size: 12 residues. Trimming took off 7 bases at V and 5 bases at J, with 12 bases between the two ends. The germline V gene encodes CDR1 MNHNY and CDR2 SVGAGI (reference sequence). CDR3: CASTSQGDEQYF. Written as DNA, the CDR3 is TGTGCCAGCACCTCTCAGGGCGACGAGCAGTACTTC.

This clonotype has ten or more counts. V and J are TRBV12-3 or TRBV12-4 and TRBJ2-3, with D tentatively TRBD2 (6 bases). The V and J ends lost 6 bases and 1 base respectively, with 14 bases between them. This CDR3 has 15 amino acids. CDR3 sequence reads: CASRPRGLGTDTQYF. Written as DNA, the CDR3 is TGTGCCAGCAGACCAAGGGGACTTGGCACAGATACGCAGTATTTT.

This clonotype was recorded many times. The chain couples TRBV6-1 to TRBJ2-3, with D possibly matching TRBD2 (5 bases). This CDR3 contains 14 residues. Trimming cost V 6 bases and J 2 bases, with 12 bases left between them. Germline CDR1 and CDR2: MNHNS and SASEGT. The CDR3 spells CASRRGLSTDTQYF. The CDR3 DNA follows: TGTGCCAGCAGGCGAGGACTCTCCACAGATACGCAGTATTTT.

This clonotype was counted at least ten times. The germline gene is not matched at one end of the junction; a read error may be the cause. V usage is TRBV12-3 or TRBV12-4 and J usage is TRBJ2-1, with unresolved D. The CDR3 extends over 16 amino acids. The CDR3 spells CASSPLWRFSHNEQFF. The CDR3 coding sequence is TGTGCCAGCAGCCCCCTCTGGCGGTTCTCCCACAATGAGCAGTTCTTC.

The sample holds many counts of this clonotype. CDR3 DNA: TGTGCCAGCAGCTTGGCCGACCTTACGCAGTATTTT. This sequence encodes CASSLADLTQYF. The gene calls are TRBV7-9 and TRBJ2-3; no firm D call. Germline CDR1 SEHNR, CDR2 FQNEAQ (reference sequence). The V end lost 3 bases, the J end lost 8 bases, and 9 bases lay between the germline ends. The CDR3 has 12 amino acids.

Ten or more counts support this clonotype. The chain combines TRBV12-3 or TRBV12-4 with TRBJ2-5; maybe TRBD2 (6 bases). V was pared by 3 bases and J by 5 bases, with 10 bases between. The length of the CDR3 is 13 residues. CDR3 DNA: TGTGCCAGCAGTTTCGGGGGAGTGGAGACCCAGTACTTC. As protein: CASSFGGVETQYF.

Ten or more counts support this clonotype. This chain joins TRBV12-3 or TRBV12-4 and TRBJ1-2; the D gene is possibly TRBD1 (6 bases). Trimming shortened V by 4 bases and J by 8 bases, and 14 bases separated the two germline ends. This CDR3 comprises 13 residues. The DNA for the CDR3 is TGTGCCAGCAGTTCCACAGGGATAGGAGGCTACACCTTC. This sequence encodes CASSSTGIGGYTF.

This clonotype was counted ten times or more. The chain carries TRBV10-3 and TRBJ1-2; no clear D gene. Germline V lookup: CDR1 ENHRY, CDR2 SYGVKD. Trimming shortened V by 6 bases and J by 3 bases, and 8 bases separated the two germline ends. The CDR3 runs to 12 residues. CDR3 sequence: CAISPGDYGYTF. CDR3 nucleotide sequence: TGTGCCATCAGCCCGGGAGACTATGGCTACACCTTC.

The table lists this clonotype with many counts. The V and J genes are TRBV20-1 and TRBJ1-1; no clear D. Germline lookup yields CDR1 DFQATT and CDR2 SNEGSKA (reference sequence). The CDR3 runs 12 residues. Trimming removed 1 base at V and 3 bases at J, with 6 bases between. Here the CDR3 DNA reads TGCAGTGCTAGAGTGGTGTACACTGAAGCTTTCTTT. This sequence encodes CSARVVYTEAFF.

This clonotype was seen ten or more times. The chain carries TRBV5-6 and TRBJ2-5; D is perhaps TRBD1 or TRBD2 (6 bases each). CDR1 is SGHDT, CDR2 YYEEEE, per germline. CDR3 size: 13 residues. V was shortened by 4 bases and J by 5 bases, with 12 bases between the two germline ends. In DNA form, the CDR3 reads TGTGCCAGCAGCGGAGGGCAGGGGGAGACCCAGTACTTC. It specifies CASSGGQGETQYF.

There are a few counts of this clonotype. The chain uses TRBV20-1 and TRBJ1-2; 10 bases match TRBD1. This CDR3 region has 14 residues. Germline V lookup: CDR1 DFQATT, CDR2 SNEGSKA (reference sequence). The V gene end was trimmed by 2 bases and the J gene end by 4 bases; junction bases not matched to a gene: 4. CDR3 in amino acids: CSARRQGAGYGYTF. The CDR3, as DNA: TGCAGTGCTAGACGACAGGGGGCGGGCTATGGCTACACCTTC.

As regards this clonotype: A single base separates this from a much larger clone, so it may be a read error. The gene calls are TRBV4-2 and TRBJ1-3; no reliable D call. From germline, CDR1 is LGHNA and CDR2 YNFKEQ. CDR3 length equals 16 residues. In nucleotides, the CDR3 is TGTGCCAGCAGCCTCCTCCCTGACGCGGCTGGAAAAACCATATATTTT. This sequence encodes CASSLLPDAAGKTIYF.